This T cell receptor (beta chain) was profiled in a study of blood T cells in healthy people across ages. The CDR3 covers 16 residues. The authors ran a second PCR of about 7 to 12 cycles using a sample-barcoded 5' primer and a J-beta primer mix. All cDNA molecules were each tagged by a template-switch adaptor with 12 random nucleotides. TCRdb passed the 5' RACE reads through MiXCR, listing each CDR3 protein once. The profile shows about 500,000 distinct CDR3 sequences, less than 25% of them singletons. This clonotype was picked up one time. Germline and junction disagree at one end, which may indicate a read error. This sample was shared with a second study, whose subject was T cells of mothers and their children.

Sequenced sample: blood. The receptor was derived from a boy younger than 18 in good health. The chain joins TRBV12-3 or TRBV12-4 to TRBJ2-6; D is perhaps TRBD2 (6 bases). DNA for the CDR3: TGTGCCAGCTCGGGACTTACCCTCTCTGGGGCCAACGTCCTGCCTTTC. Translated, it gives CASSGLTLSGANVLPF.